This TCR beta chain is drawn from a study of blood T cell repertoires in COVID-19. This clone was seen once. Looked up from germline, CDR1 is MNHEY and CDR2 is SMNVEV (reference sequence). The ends were cut back, 4 bases at V and 3 bases at J, with 16 bases in the middle. This CDR3 region has 15 residues. TCRdb keeps only in-frame clones here, not all; method: immunoSEQ multiplex PCR. In the table there are 280,000 or so clones, about 88% of which are singletons. This TCR came from a woman aged 55-70 years with acute or convalescent COVID-19. Sequencing used peripheral blood. The chain has TRBV27 and TRBJ2-7; unclear D gene. CDR3 sequence reads: CASSSKRDKVYEQYF. The CDR3, as DNA: TGTGCCAGCAGTTCCAAGAGAGACAAGGTCTACGAGCAGTACTTC.